This T cell receptor (beta chain) was recorded in a study of blood T cell repertoires in COVID-19. Study-wide background: Sites in the United States, Italy and Spain provided acute and convalescent COVID-19 samples. The cDNA or gDNA used as material had been derived from T cells, B-cell-depleted T cells, or PBMCs.

In the original analysis: Estimates of nucleated cell counts were drawn from the amplification of reference gene primers. Clones were read by immunoSEQ multiplex PCR, and TCRdb kept only the in-frame ones, dropping some. The DNA was the basis for D and trimming; V, J and clone size are from that table. The sample has approximately 150,000 clones; over 70% are singletons. The CDR3 runs to 15 residues. Germline assignment: CDR1 SGHRS and CDR2 YFSETQ. J was trimmed by 6 bases and V by 4 bases; bases with no gene match: 5. Those enrolled, adults aged roughly 18 to 95 years, came from about two dozen US areas.

What was sequenced was PBMCs or T cells enriched from blood (not recorded which). The chain uses TRBV5-1 and TRBJ2-3; 13 nucleotides agree with TRBD2. The receptor's source is a man between 65 and 79 years old who had been exposed to COVID-19. This CDR3 reads CASSPGLAGVDTQYF. In DNA form, the CDR3 reads TGCGCCAGCAGCCCCGGACTAGCGGGGGTGGATACGCAGTATTTT.